This entry concerns a single TCR beta chain. The sample originates from a study of Graves' ophthalmopathy and Graves' hyperthyroidism. This CDR3 spans 14 amino acids. Trimming removed 8 bases from V and 3 bases from J; junction bases left unmatched: 9. The sequenced template was RNA, covering the TCR beta CDR3 region. First-round RT-PCR used HTBI primers; second-round multiplex PCR followed. TCRdb ran MiXCR on the multiplex PCR reads and lists one entry per CDR3 protein. Of just over 600,000 distinct CDR3 sequences detected, approximately 22% appear once; the ten largest clones hold more than 5.5%. This sequence was found in a woman between 18 and 29 years old with stable Graves' hyperthyroidism. Some clones in this sample may be carry-over from other donors' samples. The rearrangement joins TRBV12-3 or TRBV12-4 to TRBJ1-2; 7 bases match TRBD1. Source material: peripheral blood. The CDR3 spells CASPPGRGDYGYTF. CDR3 nucleotide sequence: TGTGCCAGCCCTCCCGGCAGGGGGGACTATGGCTACACCTTC.